These T cell receptor beta chains were read from a single sample in a study of blood T cell repertoires in COVID-19. The data were produced by immunoSEQ multiplex PCR, yet TCRdb's version contains in-frame clones alone and is incomplete. The sample has about 15,000 clones; around four fifths are singletons. The source material was peripheral blood. Receptor source: a man aged 70-80 years with active or convalescent COVID-19. Both conserved end residues are part of each CDR3. D genes are given only for firm matches. Where a row states a size, it is once, few, many or the class of an expanded clone; other rows omit it.

V: TRBV15
J: TRBJ2-7
size: few
D: TRBD2
DNA: TGTGCCACCAGCAGGGGGACTAGCGGGAGGTGGAAGGGCGAGCAGTACTTC
CDR3: CATSRGTSGRWKGEQYF

V: TRBV28
J: TRBJ2-7
size: -
D: TRBD1
DNA: TGTGCCAGCACAACCACGGGACAGGGTCCCTACGAGCAGTACTTC
CDR3: CASTTTGQGPYEQYF

V: TRBV29-1
J: TRBJ2-5
size: -
D: TRBD2
DNA: TGCAGCGTACGAGCGGGGGGGCTATCAGAGACCCAGTACTTC
CDR3: CSVRAGGLSETQYF

V: TRBV6-5
J: TRBJ1-5
size: -
D: -
DNA: TGTGCCAGCGGCAGGCGAAATCAGCCCCAGCATTTT
CDR3: CASGRRNQPQHF

V: TRBV5-8
J: TRBJ2-5
size: few
D: TRBD2
DNA: TGTGCCAGCAGCCCCCCGTACGGGCTAGCGGGAGGACAAGAGACCCAGTACTTC
CDR3: CASSPPYGLAGGQETQYF

V: TRBV11-3
J: TRBJ2-3
size: once
D: -
DNA: TGTGCCAGCAGCTTAGGAGGGCGGGGGCGAGAAGATACGCAGTATTTT
CDR3: CASSLGGRGREDTQYF

V: TRBV5-6
J: TRBJ1-6
size: -
D: TRBD1
DNA: TGTGCCAGCAGCCTGGGACAGGGCGAAAATTCACCCCTCCACTTT
CDR3: CASSLGQGENSPLHF

V: TRBV10-3
J: TRBJ2-1
size: -
D: TRBD1
DNA: TGTGCCGGCCCACCGGGACAGGAACACAATGAGCAGTTCTTC
CDR3: CAGPPGQEHNEQFF

V: TRBV5-1
J: TRBJ2-5
size: -
D: -
DNA: TGCGCCAGCAGCTTAACGGGAGAATCAGAGACCCAGTACTTC
CDR3: CASSLTGESETQYF

V: TRBV5-1
J: TRBJ1-1
size: -
D: -
DNA: TGCGCCAGCAGCTTGGAAAACAGGGTGGAGGCTGAAGCTTTCTTT
CDR3: CASSLENRVEAEAFF

V: TRBV28
J: TRBJ1-4
size: -
D: TRBD1
DNA: TGTGCCAGCATGGGACAGCCTGCAACTAATGAAAAACTGTTTTTT
CDR3: CASMGQPATNEKLFF